Here is one TCR beta chain with its context. These data are taken from a study of early T cells in non-severe SARS-CoV-2 infection. Looked up from germline, CDR1 is MDHEN and CDR2 is SYDVKM. The CDR3 spans 18 residues. Trimming cost V 4 bases and J 10 bases; bases outside gene matches: 15. Each CDR3 protein is one row after TCRdb ran MiXCR on the 5' RACE reads. Found here are around 71,000 distinct CDR3 sequences, about 14% of them singletons; the top ten hold about 3.7%. Specimen: whole blood, collected at baseline. The clonotype was recovered from an adult who was a healthcare worker with PCR-confirmed SARS-CoV-2 infection or an uninfected control (not recorded which). V gene TRBV28 combines with J gene TRBJ2-1, with 14 bases fitting TRBD2. CDR3 amino acids: CASSSVPGGLAGAGEQFF. CDR3 nucleotide sequence: TGTGCCAGCAGTTCCGTGCCAGGGGGACTAGCGGGAGCCGGAGAGCAGTTCTTC.